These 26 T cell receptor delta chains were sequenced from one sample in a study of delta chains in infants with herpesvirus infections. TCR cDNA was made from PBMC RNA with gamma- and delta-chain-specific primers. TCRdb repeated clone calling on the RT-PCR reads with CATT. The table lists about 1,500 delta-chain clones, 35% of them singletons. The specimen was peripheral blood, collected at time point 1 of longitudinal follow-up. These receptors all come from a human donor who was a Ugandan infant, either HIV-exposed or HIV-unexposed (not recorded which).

CDR3 protein: CALEDLTWGPTDKLIF. The CDR3 DNA is TGTGCTCTTGAGGACCTGACCTGGGGACCCACCGATAAACTCATCTTT. The rearrangement uses TRDV1 and TRDJ1, with D perhaps matching TRDD3 (6 bases). Germline CDR1 is TSWWSYY and CDR2 is QGS. The CDR3 length is 16 residues. V dropped 7 bases and J dropped 1 base, with 19 bases sitting between them.

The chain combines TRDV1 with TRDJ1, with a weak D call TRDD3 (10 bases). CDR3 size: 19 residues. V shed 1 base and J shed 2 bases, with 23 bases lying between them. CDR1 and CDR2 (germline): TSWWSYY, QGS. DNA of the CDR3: TGTGCTCTTGGGGAACCCCTTCCTACCGGGGGATACGGGACCGATAAACTCATCTTT. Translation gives CALGEPLPTGGYGTDKLIF.

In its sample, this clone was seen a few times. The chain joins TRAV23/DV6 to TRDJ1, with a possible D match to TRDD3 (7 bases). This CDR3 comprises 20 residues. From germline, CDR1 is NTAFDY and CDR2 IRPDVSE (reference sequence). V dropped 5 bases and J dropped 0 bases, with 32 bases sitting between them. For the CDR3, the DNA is TGTGCAGCCCAAGGGCGATTCTTCCTGGGGGCTCGGTTATACACCGATAAACTCATCTTT. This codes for CAAQGRFFLGARLYTDKLIF. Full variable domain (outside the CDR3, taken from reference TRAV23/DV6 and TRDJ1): QQQVKQSPQSLIVQKGGISIINCAYENTAFDYFPWYQQFPGKGPALLIAIRPDVSEKKEGRFTISFNKSAKQFSLHIMDSQPGDSATYFCAAQGRFFLGARLYTDKLIFGKGTRVTVEP.

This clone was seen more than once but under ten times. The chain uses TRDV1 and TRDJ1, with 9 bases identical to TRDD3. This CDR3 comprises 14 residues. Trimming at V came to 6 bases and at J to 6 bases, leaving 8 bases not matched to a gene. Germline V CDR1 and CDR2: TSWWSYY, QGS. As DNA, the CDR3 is TGTGCTCTTGGTCCGAGTGGGGGATATCATAAACTCATCTTT. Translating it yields CALGPSGGYHKLIF.

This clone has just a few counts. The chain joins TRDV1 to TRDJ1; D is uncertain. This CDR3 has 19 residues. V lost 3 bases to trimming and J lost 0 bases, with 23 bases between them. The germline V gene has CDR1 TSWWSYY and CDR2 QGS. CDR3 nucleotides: TGTGCTCTTGGGGAGCCGACCTCACTAGGACTACAATACACCGATAAACTCATCTTT. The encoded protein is CALGEPTSLGLQYTDKLIF.

The CDR3 DNA sequence: TGTGCTCTTGGGGAAACTCCCAAAAACGTCTTCCCGCTACTGGGGGATAGTCCGTACACCGATAAACTCATCTTT. Protein product: CALGETPKNVFPLLGDSPYTDKLIF. J is TRDJ1 and V is TRDV1; 11 bases match TRDD3. Germline CDR1 and CDR2: TSWWSYY and QGS. V shed 2 bases and J 0 bases; nucleotides not matched to a gene: 29. This CDR3 contains 25 residues.

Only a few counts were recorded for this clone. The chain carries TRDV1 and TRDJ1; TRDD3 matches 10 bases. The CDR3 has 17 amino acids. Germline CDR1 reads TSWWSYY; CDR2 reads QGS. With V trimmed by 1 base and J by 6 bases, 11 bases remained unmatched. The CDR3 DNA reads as TGTGCTCTTGGGGAACCTACTTACTGGGGGATGTGTAATAAACTCATCTTT. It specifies CALGEPTYWGMCNKLIF.

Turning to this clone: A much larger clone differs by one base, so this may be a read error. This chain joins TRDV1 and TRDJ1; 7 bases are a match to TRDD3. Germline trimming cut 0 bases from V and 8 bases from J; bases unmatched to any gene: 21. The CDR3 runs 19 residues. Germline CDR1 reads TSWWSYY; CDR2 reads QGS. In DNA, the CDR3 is TGTGCTCTTGGGGAACTAGAGGCCTTTGCTGGGGGCCCCTTGGAGAAACTCATCTTT. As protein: CALGELEAFAGGPLEKLIF.

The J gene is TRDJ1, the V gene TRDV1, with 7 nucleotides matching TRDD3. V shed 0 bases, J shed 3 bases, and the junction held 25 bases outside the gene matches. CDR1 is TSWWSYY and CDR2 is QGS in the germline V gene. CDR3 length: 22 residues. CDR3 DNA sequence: TGTGCTCTTGGGGAACTCTACGGAAGGCTTGGGGGACACCCCTTTTGGGCCGATAAACTCATCTTT. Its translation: CALGELYGRLGGHPFWADKLIF.

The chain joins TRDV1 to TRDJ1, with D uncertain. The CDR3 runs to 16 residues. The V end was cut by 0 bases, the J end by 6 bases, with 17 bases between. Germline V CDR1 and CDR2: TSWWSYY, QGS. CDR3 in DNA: TGTGCTCTTGGGGAACTCATCCCCCCGTACCCTTATAAACTCATCTTT. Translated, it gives CALGELIPPYPYKLIF.

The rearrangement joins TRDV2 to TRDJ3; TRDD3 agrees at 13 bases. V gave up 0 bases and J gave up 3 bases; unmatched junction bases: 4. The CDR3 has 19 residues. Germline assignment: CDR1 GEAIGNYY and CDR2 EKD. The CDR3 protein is CACDTNWGIRDWDTRQMFF. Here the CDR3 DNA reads TGTGCCTGTGACACCAACTGGGGGATACGCGACTGGGACACCCGACAGATGTTTTTC.

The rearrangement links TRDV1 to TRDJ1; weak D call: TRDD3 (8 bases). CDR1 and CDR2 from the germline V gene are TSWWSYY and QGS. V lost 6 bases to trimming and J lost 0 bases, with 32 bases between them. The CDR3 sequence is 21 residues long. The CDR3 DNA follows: TGTGCTCTTGGTTCCTACGAACCTAAATTTCCTGGGGGAACGGACACCGATAAACTCATCTTT. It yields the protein CALGSYEPKFPGGTDTDKLIF.

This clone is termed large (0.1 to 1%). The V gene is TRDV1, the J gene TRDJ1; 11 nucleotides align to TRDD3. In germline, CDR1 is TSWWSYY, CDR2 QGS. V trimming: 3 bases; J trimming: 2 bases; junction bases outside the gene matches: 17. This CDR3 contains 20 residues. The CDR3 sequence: CALGDTRSPYWGISTDKLIF. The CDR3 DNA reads TGTGCTCTTGGGGATACCCGTTCCCCGTACTGGGGGATAAGTACCGATAAACTCATCTTT.

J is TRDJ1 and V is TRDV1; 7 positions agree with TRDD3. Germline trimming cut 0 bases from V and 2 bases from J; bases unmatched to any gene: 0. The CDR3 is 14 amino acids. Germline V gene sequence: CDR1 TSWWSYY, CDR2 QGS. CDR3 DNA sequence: TGTGCTCTTGGGGAACTGGGGGATACCGATAAACTCATCTTT. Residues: CALGELGDTDKLIF.

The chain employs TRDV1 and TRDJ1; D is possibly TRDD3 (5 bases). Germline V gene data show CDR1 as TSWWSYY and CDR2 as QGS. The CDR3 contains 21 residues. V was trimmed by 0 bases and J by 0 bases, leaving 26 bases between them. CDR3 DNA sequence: TGTGCTCTTGGGGAACTAGGGTGGAGCGATGGGGACATTTTGTACACCGATAAACTCATCTTT. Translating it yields CALGELGWSDGDILYTDKLIF.

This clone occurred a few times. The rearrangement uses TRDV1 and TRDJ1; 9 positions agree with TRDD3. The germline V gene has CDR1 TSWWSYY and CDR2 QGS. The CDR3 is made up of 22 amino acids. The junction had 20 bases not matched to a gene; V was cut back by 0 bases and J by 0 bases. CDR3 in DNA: TGTGCTCTTGGGGAACTATCTCCCTACAGTTTTAGTGGGGGATATAACACCGATAAACTCATCTTT. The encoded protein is CALGELSPYSFSGGYNTDKLIF.

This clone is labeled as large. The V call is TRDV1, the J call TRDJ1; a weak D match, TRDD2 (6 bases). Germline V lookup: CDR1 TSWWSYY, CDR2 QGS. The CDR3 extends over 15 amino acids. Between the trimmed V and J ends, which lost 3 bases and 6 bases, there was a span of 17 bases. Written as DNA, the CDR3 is TGTGCTCTTGGGGATCTCCTTCCCCCCTTAAATAAACTCATCTTT. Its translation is CALGDLLPPLNKLIF.

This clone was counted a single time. This CDR3 is CALGTFLPPGGYGTDKLIF. The CDR3 DNA sequence: TGTGCTCTTGGGACATTCCTTCCCCCTGGGGGATATGGCACCGATAAACTCATCTTT. The chain is built from TRDV1 and TRDJ1; TRDD3 matches at 10 bases. This CDR3 contains 19 residues. The J segment lost 1 base and the V segment lost 5 bases, leaving 16 bases of the junction unmatched. Germline CDR1 and CDR2: TSWWSYY and QGS.

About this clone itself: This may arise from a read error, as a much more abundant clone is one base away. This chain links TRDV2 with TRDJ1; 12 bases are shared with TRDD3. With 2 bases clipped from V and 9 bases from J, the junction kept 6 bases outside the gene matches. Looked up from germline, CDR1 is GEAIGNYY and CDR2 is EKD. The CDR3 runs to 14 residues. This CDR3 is CACDILGDTAQLIF. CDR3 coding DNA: TGTGCCTGTGACATACTGGGGGATACAGCACAACTCATCTTT.

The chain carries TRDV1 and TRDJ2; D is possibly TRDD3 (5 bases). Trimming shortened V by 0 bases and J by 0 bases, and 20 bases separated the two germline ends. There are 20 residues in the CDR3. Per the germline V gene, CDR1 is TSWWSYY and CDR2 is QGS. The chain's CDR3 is CALGELRELPNGALTAQLFF. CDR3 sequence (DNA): TGTGCTCTTGGGGAACTAAGGGAATTACCGAATGGGGCTTTGACAGCACAACTCTTCTTT.

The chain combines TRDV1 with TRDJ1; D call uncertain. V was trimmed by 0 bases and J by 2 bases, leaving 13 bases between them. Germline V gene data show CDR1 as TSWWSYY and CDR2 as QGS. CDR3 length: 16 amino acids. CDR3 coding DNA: TGTGCTCTTGGGGAACTACCTCTCCACTTAACCGATAAACTCATCTTT. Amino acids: CALGELPLHLTDKLIF.

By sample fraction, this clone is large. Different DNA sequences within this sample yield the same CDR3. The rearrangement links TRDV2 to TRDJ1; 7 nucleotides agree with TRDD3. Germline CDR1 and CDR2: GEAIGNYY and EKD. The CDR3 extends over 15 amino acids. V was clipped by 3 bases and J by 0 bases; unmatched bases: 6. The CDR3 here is CACDSGGTYTDKLIF. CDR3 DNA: TGTGCCTGTGACTCTGGGGGGACCTACACCGATAAACTCATCTTT.

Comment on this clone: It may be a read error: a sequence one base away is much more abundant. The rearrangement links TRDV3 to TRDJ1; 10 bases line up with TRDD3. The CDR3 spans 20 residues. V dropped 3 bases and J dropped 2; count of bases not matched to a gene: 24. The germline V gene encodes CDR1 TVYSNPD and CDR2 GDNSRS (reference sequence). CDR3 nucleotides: TGTGCCTTGCTATGTCGGTTCCCGGCGTTTTTGGGGGATACTACCGATAAACTCATCTTT. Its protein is CALLCRFPAFLGDTTDKLIF.

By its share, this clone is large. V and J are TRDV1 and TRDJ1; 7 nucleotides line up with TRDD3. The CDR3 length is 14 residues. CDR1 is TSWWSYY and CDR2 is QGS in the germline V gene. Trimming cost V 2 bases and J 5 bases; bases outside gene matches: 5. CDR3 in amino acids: CALGEFVLGDKLIF. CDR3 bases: TGTGCTCTTGGGGAATTCGTACTGGGGGATAAACTCATCTTT.

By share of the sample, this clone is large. The CDR3 protein is CALGELEEDPYWGIQGIDKLIF. CDR3 coding DNA: TGTGCTCTTGGGGAACTAGAGGAAGACCCGTACTGGGGGATACAAGGGATCGATAAACTCATCTTT. V gene TRDV1 combines with J gene TRDJ1; 12 bases agree with TRDD3. The CDR3 sequence is 22 residues long. V lost 0 bases, J lost 4 bases, and 21 bases stayed unmatched. Germline CDR1 and CDR2: TSWWSYY and QGS.

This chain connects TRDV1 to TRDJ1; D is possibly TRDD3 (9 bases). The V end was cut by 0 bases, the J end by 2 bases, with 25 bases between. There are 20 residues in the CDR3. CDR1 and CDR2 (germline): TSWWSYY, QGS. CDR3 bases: TGTGCTCTTGGGGAACTGGGCAGGTCTTCCTACTGGGGGACTACCGATAAACTCATCTTT. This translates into CALGELGRSSYWGTTDKLIF.